This T cell receptor (beta chain) was profiled in a study of blood T cell repertoires in COVID-19. Study-level information: Acute-phase and convalescent COVID-19 samples originated in the United States, Italy and Spain. The analysed material was cDNA or gDNA that came from T cells, B-cell-depleted T cells, or PBMCs.

V lost 2 bases, J lost 7 bases, and 7 bases stayed unmatched. This CDR3 comprises 16 residues. The germline gives CDR1 MDHEN, CDR2 SYDVKM. Original data processing: Researchers report that nucleated cell counts were estimated from reference gene primer amplification. TCRdb keeps only in-frame clones here, not all; method: immunoSEQ multiplex PCR. The DNA was the basis for D and trimming; V, J and clone size are from that table. Here the sample spans fewer than 250,000 clones, 88% being singletons. This receptor was identified in a human donor in a cohort sampled during active COVID-19. The specimen was peripheral blood. The chain carries TRBV28 and TRBJ2-1, with TRBD2 matching 11 bases. CDR3 in DNA: TGTGCCAGCAGTTTAGTCGCACTAGCGGGAGAAAATGAGCAGTTCTTC. Its protein product is CASSLVALAGENEQFF.